One and the same sample provided the 17 T cell receptor beta chains below, sequenced in a study of T cell changes during pregnancy in multiple sclerosis. Generated by immunoSEQ multiplex PCR, the TCRdb table keeps only in-frame clones and is missing some. The sample holds some 97,000 clones, 85% to 95% seen once. Sample: peripheral blood, taken before pregnancy. These receptors originate from a female donor with multiple sclerosis, enrolled in a pregnancy study.

This rearrangement joins TRBV9 to TRBJ2-3; 11 nucleotides align to TRBD2. The CDR3 covers 20 residues. Trimming removed 3 bases from V and 1 base from J; junction bases left unmatched: 16. Germline-derived CDR1 and CDR2 are SGDLS and YYNGEE. The CDR3, as DNA: TGTGCCAGCAGCGAGGGGGGGGGAACTAGCGGGAGTGGTGGCACAGATACGCAGTATTTT. Translating gives CASSEGGGTSGSGGTDTQYF.

V and J are TRBV9 and TRBJ2-7; possible D gene TRBD1, 5 bases. This CDR3 is built from 15 residues. In germline, CDR1 is SGDLS, CDR2 YYNGEE. V lost 0 bases and J lost 0, with 10 bases in between. The CDR3: CASSVAPTDSYEQYF. DNA of the CDR3: TGTGCCAGCAGCGTAGCCCCGACAGACTCCTACGAGCAGTACTTC.

The chain carries TRBV29-1 and TRBJ2-3; perhaps TRBD1 as D (6 bases). V lost 4 bases and J lost 2, with 19 bases in between. Germline V gene lookup returns CDR1 SQVTM and CDR2 ANQGSEA. The CDR3 length is 16 residues. Here the CDR3 reads CSVVPRPGHTTDTQYF. The CDR3 DNA sequence: TGCAGCGTTGTCCCCCGACCGGGACACACCACAGATACGCAGTATTTT.

The chain employs TRBV29-1 and TRBJ1-1; 8 bases agree with TRBD1. The CDR3 covers 15 residues. Losses at the gene ends were 0 bases for V and 6 bases for J; bases not matched to a gene: 9. Germline lookup yields CDR1 SQVTM and CDR2 ANQGSEA. CDR3 loop: CSVEDIIKQGAEAFF. As DNA, the CDR3 is TGCAGCGTTGAAGACATCATTAAACAGGGGGCTGAAGCTTTCTTT.

The rearrangement links TRBV4-2 to TRBJ2-3; perhaps TRBD2 as D (6 bases). V lost 4 bases and J lost 11, with 13 bases in between. Per germline, CDR1 LGHNA and CDR2 YNFKEQ. The CDR3 has 12 residues. The CDR3 bases are TGTGCCAGCAGCCCGGGACTTTCCGAGCAGTATTTT. Residues: CASSPGLSEQYF.

The table lists this clone with a count of one. The chain recombines TRBV5-1 with TRBJ2-3; 14 bases match TRBD2. Germline V gene data show CDR1 as SGHRS and CDR2 as YFSETQ. The CDR3 sequence is 18 residues long. With 4 bases clipped from V and 3 bases from J, the junction kept 10 bases outside the gene matches. The CDR3 nucleotides are TGCGCCAGCAGCGGAGCGGGACTAGCGGGAGCCAGGACAGATACGCAGTATTTT. Translated, it gives CASSGAGLAGARTDTQYF.

This chain links TRBV19 with TRBJ2-7; D is ambiguous. Germline V CDR1 and CDR2: LNHDA, SQIVND (reference sequence). The V and J ends lost 10 bases and 6 bases respectively, with 28 bases between them. The CDR3 covers 16 residues. CDR3 sequence: CATANLLTTGTGEQYF. CDR3 sequence (DNA): TGTGCCACCGCCAACCTCCTTACTACGGGTACGGGCGAGCAGTACTTC.

The chain carries TRBV5-1 and TRBJ2-2, with a possible D match to TRBD2 (6 bases). This CDR3 contains 15 residues. The V gene lost 0 bases and the J gene lost 5 bases, with 11 bases spanning the gap. The germline gives CDR1 SGHRS, CDR2 YFSETQ. The CDR3 protein is CASSLVVGGTGELFF. CDR3 DNA sequence: TGCGCCAGCAGCTTGGTAGTGGGAGGTACCGGGGAGCTGTTTTTT.

As DNA, the CDR3 is TGTGCCAGCAGCCATGGGGCCGGGCGTCGAAACACCATATATTTT. Its protein is CASSHGAGRRNTIYF. This sequence joins TRBV7-9 and TRBJ1-3, with D possibly matching TRBD1 (5 bases). CDR1 and CDR2 from the germline V gene are SEHNR and FQNEAQ (reference sequence). The V and J ends lost 5 bases and 5 bases respectively, with 16 bases between them. The CDR3 loop spans 15 amino acids.

The chain recombines TRBV23-1 with TRBJ1-5; 7 bases are a match to TRBD1. TRBV23-1 is sorted into the ORF group, with uncertain function. This CDR3 contains 14 residues. Trimming took 3 bases from V and 5 from J; bases not matched to a gene: 4. CDR3 amino acids: CASSQTGLHQPQHF. Here the CDR3 DNA reads TGCGCCAGCAGTCAGACAGGGCTTCATCAGCCCCAGCATTTT.

The chain joins TRBV30 to TRBJ2-7, with TRBD2 identical over 10 bases. Germline V CDR1 and CDR2: GTSNPN, SVGIG (reference sequence). The CDR3 is 13 residues long. Losses at the gene ends were 5 bases for V and 5 bases for J; bases not matched to a gene: 6. The CDR3: CAWASGSSDEQYF. Written as DNA, the CDR3 is TGTGCCTGGGCTAGCGGGAGTAGCGACGAGCAGTACTTC.

The genes are TRBV9 and TRBJ1-4; maybe TRBD1 (5 bases). Looked up from germline, CDR1 is SGDLS and CDR2 is YYNGEE. This CDR3 has 15 residues. V was trimmed by 2 bases and J by 7 bases, leaving 15 bases between them. The CDR3 region is CASSVNVGLGEKLFF. The CDR3, as DNA: TGTGCCAGCAGCGTTAATGTGGGGCTGGGTGAAAAACTGTTTTTT. The whole variable domain, remainder taken from reference TRBV9 and TRBJ1-4, is DSGVTQTPKHLITATGQRVTLRCSPRSGDLSVYWYQQSLDQGLQFLIQYYNGEERAKGNILERFSAQQFPDLHSELNLSSLELGDSALYFCASSVNVGLGEKLFFGSGTQLSVL.

This rearrangement joins TRBV6-6 to TRBJ2-3; possible D gene TRBD2, 5 bases. The CDR3 loop spans 13 amino acids. CDR1 is MNHNY, CDR2 SVGAGI, per germline (reference sequence). V shed 4 bases and J shed 3 bases, with 8 bases lying between them. CDR3 nucleotide sequence: TGTGCCAGCAGTTTACTAGTGACAGATACGCAGTATTTT. It is translated as CASSLLVTDTQYF.

The rearrangement uses TRBV2 and TRBJ1-2; 7 nucleotides align to TRBD1. The V segment lost 6 bases and the J segment 3 bases; nucleotides outside the gene matches: 4. Germline V gene lookup returns CDR1 SNHLY and CDR2 FYNNEI. This CDR3 is 13 amino acids long. In DNA form, the CDR3 reads TGTGCCAGCAGGTGGGGACAGTACTATGGCTACACCTTC. It codes for CASRWGQYYGYTF.

The chain combines TRBV2 with TRBJ2-3; TRBD1 matches 10 bases. The CDR3 sequence is 17 residues long. J lost 7 bases, V lost 6 bases, and 16 bases had no gene match. The V gene's germline CDR1 is SNHLY and CDR2 FYNNEI. CDR3 in DNA: TGTGCCAGCAGGGACATCGGTACCGGGACAGGGGCATATACGCAGTATTTT. Translated, it gives CASRDIGTGTGAYTQYF.

V is TRBV6-6 and J is TRBJ1-5; 7 positions agree with TRBD1. The CDR3 loop spans 12 amino acids. V lost 6 bases, J lost 8 bases, and 4 bases stayed unmatched. Germline V lookup: CDR1 MNHNY, CDR2 SVGAGI (reference sequence). CDR3 DNA: TGTGCCAGCAGCGCTACAGGGGAGCCCCAGCATTTT. Its translation: CASSATGEPQHF.

The chain couples TRBV30 to TRBJ2-4, with 7 bases aligning to TRBD1. Germline lookup yields CDR1 GTSNPN and CDR2 SVGIG (reference sequence). The V gene end was trimmed by 2 bases and the J gene end by 0 bases; junction bases not matched to a gene: 13. This CDR3 is 18 amino acids long. The CDR3 sequence is CAWSPRLGQILAKNIQYF. CDR3 nucleotide sequence: TGTGCCTGGAGTCCCCGACTGGGACAGATACTAGCCAAAAACATTCAGTACTTC.